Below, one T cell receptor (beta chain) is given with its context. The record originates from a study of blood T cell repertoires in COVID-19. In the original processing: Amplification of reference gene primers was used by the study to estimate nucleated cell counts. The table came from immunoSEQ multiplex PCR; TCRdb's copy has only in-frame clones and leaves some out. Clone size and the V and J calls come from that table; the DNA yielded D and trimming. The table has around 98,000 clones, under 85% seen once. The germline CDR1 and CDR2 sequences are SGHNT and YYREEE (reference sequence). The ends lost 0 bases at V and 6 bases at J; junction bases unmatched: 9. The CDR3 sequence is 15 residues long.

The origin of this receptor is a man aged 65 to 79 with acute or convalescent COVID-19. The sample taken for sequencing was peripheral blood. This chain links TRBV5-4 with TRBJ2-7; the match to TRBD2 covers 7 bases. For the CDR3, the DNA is TGTGCCAGCAGCTTGGAGCGGACTAGTGTAAGCGAGCAGTACTTC. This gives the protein CASSLERTSVSEQYF.